What follows are 21 T cell receptor beta chains derived from one specimen sequenced in a study of cytomegalovirus exposure and HLA in healthy donors. Primers: 60 Vbeta forward and 13 Jbeta reverse. Profiling relied on immunoSEQ multiplex PCR, and the TCRdb table lists in-frame clones only, not all of them. This sample has approximately 70,000 clones, with over 70% found just once. Sequencing was done on a sample of PBMCs. The origin of the receptors is a man in his sixties in good health and CMV-seropositive.

The V gene is TRBV14, the J gene TRBJ2-1; 9 bases fit TRBD2. This CDR3 has 15 amino acids. Trimming at V came to 4 bases and at J to 1 base, leaving 2 bases not matched to a gene. Germline loops: CDR1 SGHDN, CDR2 FVKESK. As DNA, the CDR3 is TGTGCCAGCAGCCGACTAGCGGCTTCCTACAATGAGCAGTTCTTC. Translation gives CASSRLAASYNEQFF.

The chain links TRBV5-1 to TRBJ1-3, with TRBD1 matching 7 bases. Trimming removed 4 bases from V and 4 bases from J; junction bases left unmatched: 5. This CDR3 has 14 residues. Germline V lookup: CDR1 SGHRS, CDR2 YFSETQ. For the CDR3, the DNA is TGCGCCAGCAGCCCGGGACAGATCGGAAACACCATATATTTT. As protein: CASSPGQIGNTIYF.

The gene calls are TRBV23-1 and TRBJ1-5, with 9 bases matching TRBD1. TRBV23-1 is placed among ORFs of uncertain function. This CDR3 spans 16 amino acids. The V gene end was trimmed by 6 bases and the J gene end by 6 bases; junction bases not matched to a gene: 12. The CDR3 region has the DNA TGCGCCAGCAGCCGAACTTACAGGGGGCTAGGTCAGCCCCAGCATTTT. It codes for CASSRTYRGLGQPQHF.

The chain combines TRBV27 with TRBJ2-2; 8 bases line up with TRBD1. V gave up 5 bases and J gave up 1 base; unmatched junction bases: 15. Germline CDR1 is MNHEY and CDR2 is SMNVEV (reference sequence). CDR3 length: 19 amino acids. This CDR3 is CASSHGGTGTSKNTGELFF. The CDR3 nucleotides are TGTGCCAGCAGTCATGGGGGGACAGGCACGTCGAAGAACACCGGGGAGCTGTTTTTT.

This chain connects TRBV6-5 to TRBJ2-7; 13 bases align to TRBD2. V shed 4 bases, J shed 0 bases, and the junction held 0 bases outside the gene matches. CDR3 size: 15 residues. The germline CDR1 and CDR2 sequences are MNHEY and SVGAGI. CDR3 loop: CASSWTSGSSYEQYF. The DNA of the CDR3 is TGTGCCAGCAGTTGGACTAGCGGGAGCTCCTACGAGCAGTACTTC.

Turning to this clone: An end of the junction differs from the germline gene, which may be a read error. The chain recombines TRBV7-9 with TRBJ2-7; 8 bases are a match to TRBD2. Germline V gene data show CDR1 as SEHNR and CDR2 as FQNEAQ (reference sequence). The CDR3 is 17 amino acids. The CDR3, as DNA: TGTTCCAGCAGCCTCCGAATCGGTCCTAGCGGGTCCTACGAGCAGTACTTC. Protein sequence: CSSSLRIGPSGSYEQYF.

The chain couples TRBV18 to TRBJ2-7, with TRBD1 matching over 7 bases. There are 15 residues in the CDR3. After removal of 0 bases from V and 5 bases from J, the junction contained 7 bases not matched to a gene. Germline values: CDR1 KGHSH, CDR2 LQKENI. The CDR3 nucleotides are TGTGCCAGCTCACCACCAGGGGGCGGAAGGGACGAGCAGTACTTC. Protein sequence: CASSPPGGGRDEQYF.

The V call is TRBV4-1, the J call TRBJ2-3; 12 nucleotides agree with TRBD2. Per germline, CDR1 MGHRA and CDR2 YSYEKL. V lost 0 bases to trimming and J lost 7 bases; unmatched junction nucleotides: 8. The CDR3 loop spans 17 amino acids. DNA for the CDR3: TGCGCCAGCAGCCAAGATATGCTAGCGGGAGGGCCTAATACGCAGTATTTT. Its protein is CASSQDMLAGGPNTQYF.

This clone was recorded a few times. The chain uses TRBV7-8 and TRBJ2-2; no firm D call. CDR1 is SGHVS, CDR2 FQNEAQ, per germline. The CDR3 is made up of 14 amino acids. Trimming shortened V by 2 bases and J by 6 bases, and 10 bases separated the two germline ends. Here the CDR3 reads CASSLLAHAGELFF. As DNA, the CDR3 is TGTGCCAGCAGCTTATTGGCCCACGCCGGGGAGCTGTTTTTT.

This sequence joins TRBV4-2 and TRBJ2-1, with 8 nucleotides matching TRBD2. Trimming cost V 0 bases and J 0 bases; bases outside gene matches: 7. CDR1 and CDR2 from the germline V gene are LGHNA and YNFKEQ. CDR3 length equals 18 residues. The CDR3, as DNA: TGTGCCAGCAGCCAAGAGGGCGTAGCGGGGTACTCCTACAATGAGCAGTTCTTC. This encodes CASSQEGVAGYSYNEQFF.

This clone was picked up a small number of times. The chain couples TRBV5-4 to TRBJ2-5, with D perhaps matching TRBD1 (6 bases). Trimming took off 4 bases at V and 1 base at J, with 17 bases between the two ends. The CDR3 totals 16 residues. In germline, CDR1 is SGHNT, CDR2 YYREEE (reference sequence). The CDR3 DNA is TGTGCCAGCAGCACCATGGGGGCAGGACTCCAAGAGACCCAGTACTTC. This translates into CASSTMGAGLQETQYF.

The V and J genes are TRBV9 and TRBJ1-2, with TRBD1 identical over 9 bases. The CDR3 runs to 14 residues. CDR1 SGDLS and CDR2 YYNGEE come from the germline V gene. J lost 8 bases, V lost 0 bases, and 5 bases had no gene match. The CDR3 here is CASSVEQGAVGYTF. CDR3 nucleotides: TGTGCCAGCAGCGTAGAACAGGGGGCGGTGGGCTACACCTTC. Together with reference TRBV9 and TRBJ1-2, the CDR3 gives the full variable domain: DSGVTQTPKHLITATGQRVTLRCSPRSGDLSVYWYQQSLDQGLQFLIQYYNGEERAKGNILERFSAQQFPDLHSELNLSSLELGDSALYFCASSVEQGAVGYTFGSGTRLTVV.

This clone appeared a few times. The chain couples TRBV6-1 to TRBJ1-2; 7 bases are shared with TRBD1. The CDR3 runs to 13 residues. Germline assignment: CDR1 MNHNS and CDR2 SASEGT. The junction had 3 bases not matched to a gene; V was cut back by 6 bases and J by 2 bases. In nucleotides, the CDR3 is TGTGCCAGCAGCAGGGGGGTAAACTATGGCTACACCTTC. As protein: CASSRGVNYGYTF.

Turning to this clone: The junction and the germline gene differ at one end; a read error may be behind it. The chain joins TRBV7-9 to TRBJ2-1; 14 bases agree with TRBD2. CDR1 and CDR2 from the germline V gene are SEHNR and FQNEAQ (reference sequence). This CDR3 is 15 amino acids long. CDR3 sequence reads: CASGTSGSSYNEQFF. The CDR3 bases are TGCGCGTCGGGGACTAGCGGGAGCTCCTACAATGAGCAGTTCTTC.

The V gene is TRBV15, the J gene TRBJ2-7, with D perhaps matching TRBD1 (6 bases). V lost 0 bases and J lost 5, with 8 bases in between. CDR3 length: 13 amino acids. The germline CDR1 and CDR2 sequences are LNHNV and YYDKDF (reference sequence). The CDR3 coding sequence is TGTGCCACCAGCAGAGATGGGGGCAACGAGCAGTACTTC. It yields the protein CATSRDGGNEQYF. Full variable domain (rest looked up from reference TRBV15 and TRBJ2-7): DAMVIQNPRYQVTQFGKPVTLSCSQTLNHNVMYWYQQKSSQAPKLLFHYYDKDFNNEADTPDNFQSRRPNTSFCFLDIRSPGLGDTAMYLCATSRDGGNEQYFGPGTRLTVT.

V usage is TRBV6-1 and J usage is TRBJ1-1; TRBD1 matches at 7 bases. Germline V gene sequence: CDR1 MNHNS, CDR2 SASEGT. The CDR3 runs to 14 residues. V gave up 6 bases and J gave up 2 bases; unmatched junction bases: 6. The chain's CDR3 is CASRRQGYNTEAFF. In nucleotides, the CDR3 is TGTGCCAGCAGGAGACAGGGTTACAACACTGAAGCTTTCTTT.

The V gene is TRBV7-9, the J gene TRBJ2-1; perhaps TRBD1 as D (6 bases). With 2 bases removed from V and 4 bases from J, the gap between germline ends came to 12 bases. The length of the CDR3 is 15 residues. CDR1 is SEHNR and CDR2 is FQNEAQ in the germline V gene (reference sequence). The chain's CDR3 is CASSLPLGAYNEQFF. The CDR3 region has the DNA TGTGCCAGCAGCTTACCCTTGGGGGCGTACAATGAGCAGTTCTTC.

The V gene is TRBV7-8, the J gene TRBJ2-5; D is undetermined. Germline V CDR1 and CDR2: SGHVS, FQNEAQ. Trimming took 10 bases from V and 1 from J, leaving 10 bases between them. This CDR3 is 12 amino acids long. CDR3 loop: CATRHTQETQYF. In DNA, the CDR3 is TGTGCCACCAGACATACCCAAGAGACCCAGTACTTC.

The chain joins TRBV7-6 to TRBJ1-6; 8 bases are shared with TRBD1. V trimming: 5 bases; J trimming: 10 bases; junction bases outside the gene matches: 7. CDR3 length: 14 residues. Per the germline V gene, CDR1 is SGHVS and CDR2 is FNYEAQ. The CDR3: CASSRDRRDSPLHF. For the CDR3, the DNA is TGTGCCAGCAGCCGGGACAGGAGGGACTCACCCCTCCACTTT.

This sequence joins TRBV5-1 and TRBJ2-3; 11 nucleotides agree with TRBD2. Unmatched junction bases numbered 5, after V lost 4 bases and J lost 4 bases. This CDR3 spans 15 amino acids. Germline CDR1 SGHRS, CDR2 YFSETQ. This chain's CDR3 is CASSEGLAAADTQYF. Written as DNA, the CDR3 is TGCGCCAGCAGCGAGGGACTAGCGGCAGCAGATACGCAGTATTTT.

This chain connects TRBV5-6 to TRBJ2-1; unclear D gene. Germline CDR1 and CDR2: SGHDT and YYEEEE. Trimming stripped 0 bases from V and 0 bases from J, with 7 bases between. The CDR3 covers 15 residues. In DNA, the CDR3 is TGTGCCAGCAGCTTGGGTCGTAGCTCCTACAATGAGCAGTTCTTC. It translates to CASSLGRSSYNEQFF.